This record covers a single T cell receptor (beta chain). Antigen: not known. Time point denoted: pre-sensitization, week 0. Regarding treatment: therapeutic diphenylcyclopropenone sensitization with weekly scalp DPC. The data are from a study of human T cells and chemical hapten exposure. Study context: Diphenylcyclopropenone doses were given weekly to the scalps of patients across the roughly 22-week study. Whole-study results and caveats: DPC sensitization did not alter TCRs above 1 in 1000 frequency.

TCRdb processed the RACE reads anew with MiXCR; each CDR3 protein has one entry. The data show nearly 110,000 distinct CDR3 sequences, 10% to 15% seen once. The receptor was isolated from a woman aged 45-59 years with alopecia areata. Some clones in this sample may be carry-over from other donors' samples. Sequencing used whole blood, obtained in connection with sensitization to the hapten diphenylcyclopropenone (DPC).

CDR3 nucleotides: TGTGCCAGCAGCTTATGGGTTTCAGGAGGAATAGAGACCCAGTACTTC. As protein: CASSLWVSGGIETQYF. The chain employs TRBV7-2 and TRBJ2-5; maybe TRBD2 (5 bases). CDR1 is SGHTA, CDR2 FQGNSA, per germline. The V and J ends lost 2 bases and 4 bases respectively, with 17 bases between them. The CDR3 runs 16 residues.